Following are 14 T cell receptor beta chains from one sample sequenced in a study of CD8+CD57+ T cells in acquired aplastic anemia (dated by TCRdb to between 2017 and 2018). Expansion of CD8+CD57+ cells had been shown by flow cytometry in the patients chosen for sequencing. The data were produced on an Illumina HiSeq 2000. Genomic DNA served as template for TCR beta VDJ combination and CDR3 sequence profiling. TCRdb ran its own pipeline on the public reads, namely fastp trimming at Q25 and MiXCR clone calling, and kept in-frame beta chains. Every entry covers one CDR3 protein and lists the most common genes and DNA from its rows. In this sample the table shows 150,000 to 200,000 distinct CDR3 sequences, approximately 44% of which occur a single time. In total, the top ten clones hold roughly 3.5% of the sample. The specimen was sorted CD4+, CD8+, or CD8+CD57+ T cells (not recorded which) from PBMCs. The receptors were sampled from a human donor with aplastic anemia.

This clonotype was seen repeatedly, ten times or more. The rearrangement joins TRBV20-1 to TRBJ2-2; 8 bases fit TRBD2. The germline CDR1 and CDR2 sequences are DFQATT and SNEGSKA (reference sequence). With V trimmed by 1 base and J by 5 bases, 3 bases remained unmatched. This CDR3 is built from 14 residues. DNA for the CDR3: TGCAGTGCTAGAGCGGGAGGGAGGACCGGGGAGCTGTTTTTT. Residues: CSARAGGRTGELFF.

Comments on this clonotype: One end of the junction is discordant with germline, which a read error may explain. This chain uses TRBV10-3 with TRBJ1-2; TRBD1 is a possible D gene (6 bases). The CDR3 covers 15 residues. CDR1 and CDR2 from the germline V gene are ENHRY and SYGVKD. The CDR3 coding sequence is TGTGCCATCAGTGAGGCCGTAGGACAGAACTATAGCTACACCTTC. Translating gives CAISEAVGQNYSYTF.

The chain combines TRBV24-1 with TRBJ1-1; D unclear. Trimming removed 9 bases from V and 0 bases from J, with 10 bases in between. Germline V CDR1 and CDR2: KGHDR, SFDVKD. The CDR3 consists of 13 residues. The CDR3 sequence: CATQKGMNTEAFF. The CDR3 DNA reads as TGTGCCACCCAAAAAGGAATGAACACTGAAGCTTTCTTT.

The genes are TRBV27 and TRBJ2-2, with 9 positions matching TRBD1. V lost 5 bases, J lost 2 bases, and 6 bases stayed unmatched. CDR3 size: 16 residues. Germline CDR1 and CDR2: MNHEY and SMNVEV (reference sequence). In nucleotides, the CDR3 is TGTGCCAGCAGTGTAAACAGGGGGCTTAACACCGGGGAGCTGTTTTTT. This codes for CASSVNRGLNTGELFF.

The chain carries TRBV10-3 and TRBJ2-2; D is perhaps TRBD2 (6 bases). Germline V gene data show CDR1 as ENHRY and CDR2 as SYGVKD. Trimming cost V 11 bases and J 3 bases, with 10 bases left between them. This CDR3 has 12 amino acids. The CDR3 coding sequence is TGTGCCTCCGGGACTTACACCGGGGAGCTGTTTTTT. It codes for CASGTYTGELFF.

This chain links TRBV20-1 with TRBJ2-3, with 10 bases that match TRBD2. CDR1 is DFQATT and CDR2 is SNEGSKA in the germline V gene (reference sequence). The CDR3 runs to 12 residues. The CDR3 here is CRSGRAKDTQYF. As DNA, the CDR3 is TGCAGGAGCGGGAGGGCCAAAGATACGCAGTATTTT.

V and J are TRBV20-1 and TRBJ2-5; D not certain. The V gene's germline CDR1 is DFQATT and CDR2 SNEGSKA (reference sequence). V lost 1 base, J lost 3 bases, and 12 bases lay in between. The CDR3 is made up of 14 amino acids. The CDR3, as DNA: TGCAGTGCTAGAGTCCCAGATCTCAAAGAGACCCAGTACTTC. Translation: CSARVPDLKETQYF.

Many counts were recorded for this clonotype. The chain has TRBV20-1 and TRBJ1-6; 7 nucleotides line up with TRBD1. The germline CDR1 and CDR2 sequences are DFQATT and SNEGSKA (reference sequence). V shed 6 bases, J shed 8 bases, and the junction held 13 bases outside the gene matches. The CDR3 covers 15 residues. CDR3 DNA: TGCAGTGCCAACCCCGGAACAGGGGTCGATTCACCCCTCCACTTT. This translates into CSANPGTGVDSPLHF.

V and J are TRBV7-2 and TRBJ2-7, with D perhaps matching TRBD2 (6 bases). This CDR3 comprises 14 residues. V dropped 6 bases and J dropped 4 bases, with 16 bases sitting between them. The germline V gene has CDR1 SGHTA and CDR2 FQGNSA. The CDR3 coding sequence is TGTGCCAGCAGTCGTCGGGACTCCCTATACGAGCAGTACTTC. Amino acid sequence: CASSRRDSLYEQYF.

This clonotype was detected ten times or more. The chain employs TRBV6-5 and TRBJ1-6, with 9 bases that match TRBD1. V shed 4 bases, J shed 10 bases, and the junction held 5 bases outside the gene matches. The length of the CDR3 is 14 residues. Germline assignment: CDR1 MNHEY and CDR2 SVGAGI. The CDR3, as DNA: TGTGCCAGCAGTTGGGACAGGGAGTGGTCACCCCTCCACTTT. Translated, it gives CASSWDREWSPLHF.

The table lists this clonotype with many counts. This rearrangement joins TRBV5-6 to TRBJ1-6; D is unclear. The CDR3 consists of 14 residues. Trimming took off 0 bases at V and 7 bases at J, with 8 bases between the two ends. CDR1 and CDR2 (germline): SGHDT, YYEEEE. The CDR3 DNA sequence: TGTGCCAGCAGCTTGGAGAGGGAAAATTCACCCCTCCACTTT. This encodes CASSLERENSPLHF. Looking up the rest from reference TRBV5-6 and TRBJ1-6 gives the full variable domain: DAGVTQSPTHLIKTRGQQVTLRCSPKSGHDTVSWYQQALGQGPQFIFQYYEEEERQRGNFPDRFSGHQFPNYSSELNVNALLLGDSALYLCASSLERENSPLHFGNGTRLTVT.

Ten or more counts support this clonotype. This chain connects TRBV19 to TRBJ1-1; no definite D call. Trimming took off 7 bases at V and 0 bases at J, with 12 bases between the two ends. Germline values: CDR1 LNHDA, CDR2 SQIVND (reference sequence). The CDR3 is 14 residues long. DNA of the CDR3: TGTGCCAGTAACCAACAGAGCATGAACACTGAAGCTTTCTTT. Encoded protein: CASNQQSMNTEAFF. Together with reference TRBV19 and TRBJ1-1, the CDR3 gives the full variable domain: DGGITQSPKYLFRKEGQNVTLSCEQNLNHDAMYWYRQDPGQGLRLIYYSQIVNDFQKGDIAEGYSVSREKKESFPLTVTSAQKNPTAFYLCASNQQSMNTEAFFGQGTRLTVV.

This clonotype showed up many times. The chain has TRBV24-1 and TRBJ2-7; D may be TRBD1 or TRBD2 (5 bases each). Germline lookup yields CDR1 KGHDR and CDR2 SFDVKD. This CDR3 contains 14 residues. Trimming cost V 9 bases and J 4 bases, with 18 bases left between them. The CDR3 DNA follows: TGTGCCACCTATGAGGGGCGGGTGGGTTACGAGCAGTACGTC. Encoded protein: CATYEGRVGYEQYV.

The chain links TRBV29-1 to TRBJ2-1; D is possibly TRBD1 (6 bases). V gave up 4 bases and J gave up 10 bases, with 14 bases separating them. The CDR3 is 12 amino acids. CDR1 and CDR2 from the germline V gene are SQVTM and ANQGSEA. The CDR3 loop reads CSVVQDSYEQFF. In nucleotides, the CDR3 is TGCAGCGTTGTCCAGGACAGCTACGAGCAGTTCTTC.